Each of the 22 T cell receptor beta chains below was sequenced from the same sample in a study of beta chain features in type 1 diabetes. Study findings and constraints: For Type 1 diabetes patients, all four CD4+ subsets carried TCRB CDR3s that were moderately but significantly shorter.

cDNA synthesis used the whole RNA isolate, giving expressed TCRB sequences. Profiled with immunoSEQ multiplex PCR; TCRdb holds only in-frame clones, not every one. This sample has under 300,000 clones, with roughly 14% found just once. Which antigens these TCRs recognize remains unknown. Sequences were obtained from naive CD4+ T cells from blood. The receptors shown here come from a man aged 25-45 years with type 1 diabetes.

The rearrangement joins TRBV5-6 to TRBJ2-6; 10 bases agree with TRBD1. The CDR3 length is 16 residues. With V trimmed by 5 bases and J by 3 bases, 5 bases remained unmatched. Germline-derived CDR1 and CDR2 are SGHDT and YYEEEE. CDR3 nucleotide sequence: TGTGCCAGCAGGACAGGGGGCAGGGGTGGGGCCAACGTCCTGACTTTC. It specifies CASRTGGRGGANVLTF.

This clone was observed a handful of times. The V call is TRBV29-1, the J call TRBJ2-7; D gene ambiguous. Trimming took off 5 bases at V and 6 bases at J, with 14 bases between the two ends. The CDR3 is 12 amino acids. CDR1 is SQVTM, CDR2 ANQGSEA, per germline. CDR3 region: CSVLSYGLEQYF. CDR3 sequence (DNA): TGCAGCGTTCTTTCCTATGGTCTCGAGCAGTACTTC.

The chain joins TRBV29-1 to TRBJ1-1; D unresolved. Trimming left V 4 bases short and J 4 bases short, with 13 bases between. CDR1 and CDR2 from the germline V gene are SQVTM and ANQGSEA. This CDR3 is built from 13 residues. DNA for the CDR3: TGCAGCGTTGTGGGGTTTGAGGGCACTGAAGCTTTCTTT. Translation gives CSVVGFEGTEAFF.

The chain combines TRBV5-1 with TRBJ2-1, with TRBD2 identical over 9 bases. The CDR3 runs to 17 residues. CDR1 and CDR2 (germline): SGHRS, YFSETQ. With V trimmed by 4 bases and J by 2 bases, 10 bases remained unmatched. DNA for the CDR3: TGCGCCAGCAGCCCCCAGGGATCTAGCGGGGCCTACAATGAGCAGTTCTTC. Translated: CASSPQGSSGAYNEQFF.

This clone was observed a few times. The chain couples TRBV14 to TRBJ2-4; 9 bases fit TRBD1. V shed 4 bases, J shed 1 base, and the junction held 2 bases outside the gene matches. CDR1 and CDR2 from the germline V gene are SGHDN and FVKESK. This CDR3 is 15 amino acids long. CDR3 in DNA: TGTGCCAGCAGCCGGACAGGGGAGGCCAAAAACATTCAGTACTTC. This sequence encodes CASSRTGEAKNIQYF.

Regarding this clone: Other DNA sequences within the sample encode an identical CDR3. The chain joins TRBV18 to TRBJ1-1, with D possibly being TRBD1 (5 bases). The germline gives CDR1 KGHSH, CDR2 LQKENI. The CDR3 contains 13 residues. The V and J ends lost 6 bases and 1 base respectively, with 9 bases between them. The CDR3 reads CASSPQGNTEAFF. The CDR3 coding sequence is TGTGCCAGCTCGCCCCAGGGGAACACTGAAGCTTTCTTT.

The chain combines TRBV18 with TRBJ1-4; D is unclear. This CDR3 spans 15 amino acids. Germline V CDR1 and CDR2: KGHSH, LQKENI. The ends were cut back, 5 bases at V and 4 bases at J, with 14 bases in the middle. CDR3 nucleotide sequence: TGTGCCAGCTCATCGAGACAAGCGGATAATGAAAAACTGTTTTTT. Its protein product is CASSSRQADNEKLFF.

The chain recombines TRBV29-1 with TRBJ2-5; 7 bases agree with TRBD1. The length of the CDR3 is 12 residues. Germline loops: CDR1 SQVTM, CDR2 ANQGSEA. The V gene end was trimmed by 2 bases and the J gene end by 4 bases; junction bases not matched to a gene: 1. CDR3 residues: CSVESGGETQYF. The CDR3 nucleotides read TGCAGCGTTGAATCAGGGGGAGAGACCCAGTACTTC.

The V gene is TRBV7-2, the J gene TRBJ2-1, with D possibly matching TRBD2 (7 bases). Germline values: CDR1 SGHTA, CDR2 FQGNSA. The V and J ends lost 4 bases and 10 bases respectively, with 14 bases between them. This CDR3 region has 13 residues. As DNA, the CDR3 is TGTGCCAGCAGCTCCTCGGGGGGCTGGGAGCAGTTCTTC. Its protein is CASSSSGGWEQFF.

In its sample, this clone was seen a few times. The genes are TRBV5-1 and TRBJ1-1; TRBD1 aligns across 8 bases. Germline V gene lookup returns CDR1 SGHRS and CDR2 YFSETQ. The CDR3 has 16 amino acids. Trimming at V came to 2 bases and at J to 6 bases, leaving 12 bases not matched to a gene. The CDR3 nucleotides read TGCGCCAGCAGCTTAACAGGGGGTCCGGGATGGGCTGAAGCTTTCTTT. It is translated as CASSLTGGPGWAEAFF.

This clone was picked up a small number of times. The chain couples TRBV21-1 to TRBJ1-1; TRBD1, as called in the table, went unchecked against the DNA. TRBV21-1 is described as a pseudogene. This CDR3 has 16 amino acids. This CDR3 reads CASSKKEGAQDTEAFF. CDR3 nucleotide sequence: TGTGCCAGCAGCAAAAAGGAGGGGGCGCAGGACACTGAAGCTTTCTTT.

The chain employs TRBV5-6 and TRBJ1-2, with 9 bases fitting TRBD1. Germline CDR1 SGHDT, CDR2 YYEEEE. The CDR3 contains 13 residues. With V trimmed by 4 bases and J by 4 bases, 2 bases remained unmatched. CDR3 sequence (DNA): TGTGCCAGCAGCCGGGACAGGGCCTATGGCTACACCTTC. Translating it yields CASSRDRAYGYTF.

This clone was detected only a few times. The CDR3: CASSSQGGGNEQFF. The CDR3 nucleotides read TGTGCCAGCTCATCACAGGGAGGGGGGAATGAGCAGTTCTTC. The chain uses TRBV18 and TRBJ2-1, with D perhaps TRBD2 (7 bases). V shed 5 bases and J shed 7 bases, with 15 bases lying between them. The germline gives CDR1 KGHSH, CDR2 LQKENI. The CDR3 is made up of 14 amino acids.

The rearrangement links TRBV10-1 to TRBJ2-3, with 11 bases identical to TRBD2. With 2 bases clipped from V and 6 bases from J, the junction kept 7 bases outside the gene matches. The CDR3 totals 16 residues. Germline CDR1 and CDR2: WNHNN and SYGVQD (reference sequence). For the CDR3, the DNA is TGCGCCAGCAGTGAGGTGGTAGCGGGGGGGATGGATACGCAGTATTTT. It is translated as CASSEVVAGGMDTQYF.

This clone came up a few times. The chain carries TRBV5-4 and TRBJ2-2, with 10 bases fitting TRBD1. J gave up 8 bases and V 4 bases, and 5 bases lay outside the gene matches. Per the germline V gene, CDR1 is SGHNT and CDR2 is YYREEE (reference sequence). This CDR3 has 14 residues. The CDR3 region has the DNA TGTGCCAGCAGCGCAGACAGGGGGCCGGGGGAGCTGTTTTTT. Its translation: CASSADRGPGELFF.

The rearrangement links TRBV7-9 to TRBJ1-1, with TRBD1 identical over 9 bases. The CDR3 runs 17 residues. V gave up 2 bases and J gave up 5 bases; unmatched junction bases: 12. The germline CDR1 and CDR2 sequences are SEHNR and FQNEAQ (reference sequence). The CDR3 DNA reads TGTGCCAGCAGCTTAAATGTTGGCGGGGGGACAGGGACTGAAGCTTTCTTT. This encodes CASSLNVGGGTGTEAFF.

The chain is built from TRBV10-1 and TRBJ2-5, with D possibly matching TRBD2 (5 bases). This CDR3 region has 13 residues. With 4 bases removed from V and 7 bases from J, the gap between germline ends came to 13 bases. Looked up from germline, CDR1 is WNHNN and CDR2 is SYGVQD (reference sequence). Here the CDR3 DNA reads TGCGCCAGCAGTGCGTCCAGCGGTGGGACCCAGTACTTC. Amino acids: CASSASSGGTQYF.

This clone has only a few counts. The chain employs TRBV9 and TRBJ1-1; no reliable D call. V lost 0 bases and J lost 1, with 7 bases in between. The CDR3 loop spans 14 amino acids. CDR1 is SGDLS and CDR2 is YYNGEE in the germline V gene. The CDR3 coding sequence is TGTGCCAGCAGCGTAGTTGGAGCGAACACTGAAGCTTTCTTT. This encodes CASSVVGANTEAFF.

This clone came up a few times. The rearrangement uses TRBV1 and TRBJ2-1; the D segment call TRBD2 is taken from the table without a DNA check. TRBV1 represents a pseudogene. CDR3 length equals 16 residues. Here the CDR3 DNA reads TGCACCAGCAGCCCGCGAGGCCGGGGGGATGACAATGAGCAGTTCTTC. This encodes CTSSPRGRGDDNEQFF.

The chain carries TRBV4-2 and TRBJ2-7; D is undetermined. CDR1 is LGHNA, CDR2 YNFKEQ, per germline. There are 14 residues in the CDR3. Trimming took off 1 base at V and 3 bases at J, with 10 bases between the two ends. CDR3 in amino acids: CASSQGQTFYEQYF. The CDR3 region has the DNA TGTGCCAGCAGCCAAGGTCAGACATTCTACGAGCAGTACTTC.

This clone has only a few counts. This chain joins TRBV19 and TRBJ1-6; D gene uncertain. V was clipped by 6 bases and J by 7 bases, with 10 bases between them. Germline V gives CDR1 LNHDA, CDR2 SQIVND (reference sequence). The CDR3 contains 13 residues. CDR3 residues: CASRANGNSPLHF. The CDR3 region has the DNA TGTGCCAGTAGAGCTAACGGGAATTCACCCCTCCACTTT.

A few counts support this clone. The CDR3 DNA reads as TGCAGCGTTGATACCGGGACAGGCCTCGGGGGCTACACCTTC. This sequence encodes CSVDTGTGLGGYTF. This rearrangement joins TRBV29-1 to TRBJ1-2, with 8 bases lining up with TRBD1. Germline V gives CDR1 SQVTM, CDR2 ANQGSEA. The CDR3 extends over 14 amino acids. The V gene end was trimmed by 3 bases and the J gene end by 8 bases; junction bases not matched to a gene: 11.